This TCR beta chain stems from a study of beta chain features in type 1 diabetes. Study context: Sorted cells, 107,917,701 in number, were examined across all samples.

The V and J ends lost 8 bases and 2 bases, in that order; junction bases with no gene match: 15. This CDR3 contains 17 residues. Germline V lookup: CDR1 LNHDA, CDR2 SQIVND (reference sequence). One heparinised draw of blood, averaging about 110 mL, came from each donor. Findings and caveats of the study: Among patients, naive, central memory and Treg TCRB repertoires appeared more similar than among healthy donors.

This clone was seen only a few times. What it binds is not known. Reverse transcription of all isolated RNA meant that expressed TCRB transcripts were sequenced. Clones were read by immunoSEQ multiplex PCR, and TCRdb kept only the in-frame ones, dropping some. The sample carries just under 150,000 clones, 10% recorded once. Sequenced input: naive CD4+ T cells from blood. This clonotype was sampled from a young man in good health. The chain is built from TRBV19 and TRBJ2-5, with 9 bases fitting TRBD2. CDR3 sequence (DNA): TGTGCCAGTCAGCGGGGGGACCTACCGACACTACAAGAGACCCAGTACTTC. Translated, it gives CASQRGDLPTLQETQYF.